These 24 T cell receptor delta chains were sequenced from one sample in a study of gamma-delta T cells after stem cell transplantation. TCRdb fed the RT-PCR reads into CATT to redo clone calling. The table has about 1,600 delta-chain clones, around 6.1% seen once. Sequencing used gamma-delta T cells. These TCRs come from a human donor. It is not recorded whose cells these are; they may come from a transplant donor.

This clone was seen a handful of times. This chain connects TRDV2 to TRDJ1, with 11 bases fitting TRDD3. CDR3 length: 22 amino acids. In germline, CDR1 is GEAIGNYY, CDR2 EKD. With V trimmed by 1 base and J by 0 bases, 21 bases remained unmatched. The CDR3 is CACDTGGYAADRFPPYTDKLIF. CDR3 bases: TGTGCCTGTGACACTGGGGGATACGCAGCCGATCGGTTCCCTCCGTACACCGATAAACTCATCTTT.

This clone has a handful of counts. V and J are TRDV2 and TRDJ1; 8 nucleotides align to TRDD3. The germline V gene has CDR1 GEAIGNYY and CDR2 EKD. CDR3 size: 16 residues. The junction had 10 bases not matched to a gene; V was cut back by 1 base and J by 4 bases. CDR3 loop: CACDTGDTRYIDKLIF. In DNA form, the CDR3 reads TGTGCCTGTGACACTGGGGATACTCGGTACATCGATAAACTCATCTTT.

This clone turned up a few times. TCRdb's entry gives the protein of a much larger clone, which mismatches this DNA's translation at residue 11, likely from a read error; the protein reported here is translated from the DNA. The V call is TRDV1, the J call TRDJ1, with D possibly being TRDD3 (5 bases). This CDR3 has 19 amino acids. V was clipped by 0 bases and J by 1 base, with 21 bases between them. The germline V gene has CDR1 TSWWSYY and CDR2 QGS. The CDR3 loop reads CALGELYIPRGVITDKLIF. Here the CDR3 DNA reads TGTGCTCTTGGGGAACTATACATTCCCCGGGGGGTAATCACCGATAAACTCATCTTT.

This clone was picked up a small number of times. The amino acid sequence in TCRdb belongs to a much larger clone and departs from this DNA's translation at residue 15, likely a sequencing read error; the sequence shown is translated from the DNA. The CDR3 reads CALGELYIPRRVITVKLIF. CDR3 DNA sequence: TGTGCTCTTGGGGAACTATACATTCCCCGGAGGGTAATCACCGTTAAACTCATCTTT. The chain employs TRDV1 and TRDJ1; D not resolved. The CDR3 runs to 19 residues. Germline assignment: CDR1 TSWWSYY and CDR2 QGS.

In its sample, this clone is medium-sized. A far larger clone lies a single base away; this is likely a read error. This chain joins TRDV2 and TRDJ3; TRDD3 matches at 10 bases. The CDR3 is 21 amino acids. With V trimmed by 3 bases and J by 5 bases, 18 bases remained unmatched. Germline CDR1 reads GEAIGNYY; CDR2 reads EKD. The CDR3 DNA reads as TGTGCCTGTGACCGGTATGAGGCCACTGGGGGATGCTACCGGGACACCCGACAGATGTTTTTC. Protein product: CACDRYEATGGCYRDTRQMFF.

The chain recombines TRDV2 with TRDJ3; D possibly corresponds to TRDD3 (6 bases). The germline V gene encodes CDR1 GEAIGNYY and CDR2 EKD. The CDR3 has 21 amino acids. Trimming removed 0 bases at V and 2 bases at J, with 22 bases between. This CDR3 reads CACDTAERGRDNPWDTRQMFF. CDR3 bases: TGTGCCTGTGACACCGCGGAGAGAGGGAGGGATAACCCCTGGGACACCCGACAGATGTTTTTC.

Judged by abundance, this clone is medium-sized. This likely stems from a read error, as it lies one base from a far larger clone. Other DNA sequences in this sample translate to the same CDR3. The chain employs TRDV2 and TRDJ3; 13 bases align to TRDD3. Losses at the gene ends were 0 bases for V and 0 bases for J; bases not matched to a gene: 16. Germline CDR1 reads GEAIGNYY; CDR2 reads EKD. CDR3 length: 24 amino acids. The CDR3, as DNA: TGTGCCTGTGACACCCCCGATCCACTACTGGGGGATACGCGGAGCTCCTGGGACACCCGACAGATGTTTTTC. It encodes CACDTPDPLLGDTRSSWDTRQMFF.

Judged by abundance, this clone is large. This sample includes further DNA sequences coding for the same CDR3. CDR3 in amino acids: CACDVLGDTTDKLIF. CDR3 nucleotides: TGTGCCTGTGACGTACTGGGGGATACCACCGATAAACTCATCTTT. The V call is TRDV2, the J call TRDJ1; 12 nucleotides match TRDD3. Germline CDR1 is GEAIGNYY and CDR2 is EKD. The CDR3 consists of 15 residues. The ends lost 3 bases at V and 1 base at J; junction bases unmatched: 2.

This clone appeared a few times. A far larger clone is just one base off, so this is likely a read error. This sequence joins TRDV2 and TRDJ1, with 8 bases aligning to TRDD3. Trimming at V came to 3 bases and at J to 0 bases, leaving 11 bases not matched to a gene. CDR3 length: 17 residues. Germline lookup yields CDR1 GEAIGNYY and CDR2 EKD. As DNA, the CDR3 is TGTGCCTGTGACTACTGGGGGGACCGTTCGTACACCGATAAACTCATCTTT. The encoded protein is CACDYWGDRSYTDKLIF.

This clone was found many times. A far larger clone is one nucleotide away, so this likely arose from a read error. The chain links TRDV2 to TRDJ1; either TRDD2 or TRDD3 may fit D (6 bases each). V lost 1 base and J lost 2, with 22 bases in between. Germline lookup yields CDR1 GEAIGNYY and CDR2 EKD. The CDR3 is 18 amino acids. In DNA form, the CDR3 reads TGTGCCTGTGACACTCCTACTGGGAGATACCCCTATACCGATAAACTCATCTTT. It encodes CACDTPTGRYPYTDKLIF.

For this clone: This likely traces to a read error, being one base from a far larger clone. The V call is TRDV1, the J call TRDJ1; 8 nucleotides align to TRDD3. CDR3 length: 32 amino acids. V dropped 2 bases and J dropped 0; count of bases not matched to a gene: 53. From germline, CDR1 is TSWWSYY and CDR2 QGS. The CDR3 spells CALGEGRSTDFVKFLWPPSTTGGPRYTDKLIF. The CDR3 DNA reads as TGTGCTCTTGGGGAAGGGAGGAGCACGGATTTTGTTAAGTTTCTCTGGCCTCCTTCAACTACTGGGGGCCCAAGGTACACCGATAAACTCATCTTT.

This clone has more than one count but fewer than ten. A read error likely explains why the TCRdb protein, taken from a much larger clone, differs from this DNA's translation at residue 4; the protein shown is translated from the DNA. The chain recombines TRDV1 with TRDJ1, with TRDD3 matching 8 bases. Germline CDR1 reads TSWWSYY; CDR2 reads QGS. This CDR3 region has 15 residues. Here the CDR3 reads CALVELGVNTDKLIF. In DNA, the CDR3 is TGTGCTCTTGTGGAACTGGGGGTGAACACCGATAAACTCATCTTT.

A word on this clone: The protein held in TCRdb is that of a much larger clone and does not match this DNA's translation at residue 10, likely because of a read error; the protein shown is translated from the DNA. As DNA, the CDR3 is TGTGCTCTTGGGGCCCGGCGCGCTACTGAGGGAGCTAAACTCATCTTT. Its translation is CALGARRATEGAKLIF. This chain uses TRDV1 with TRDJ1; D ambiguous. This CDR3 region has 16 residues. V was shortened by 4 bases and J by 7 bases, with 22 bases between the two germline ends. Germline assignment: CDR1 TSWWSYY and CDR2 QGS.

Remarks on this clone: A far larger clone is a single base away, which makes a read error likely. The chain couples TRDV2 to TRDJ1, with 10 bases that match TRDD3. Per germline, CDR1 GEAIGNYY and CDR2 EKD. This CDR3 region has 17 residues. J was trimmed by 3 bases and V by 7 bases; bases with no gene match: 16. As DNA, the CDR3 is TGTGCCTGGACCTTCGGTACTGGGGGATCCCACGCCGATAAACTCATCTTT. The encoded protein is CAWTFGTGGSHADKLIF.

Regarding this clone: This DNA's translation and the protein TCRdb lists, from a much larger clone, do not match at residue 11, likely due to a read error; the protein shown is translated from the DNA. CDR3 nucleotides: TGTGCCTGTGACGATGGCCTTCACCGACCACGATTTACCAGACCCCTGATCTTT. It codes for CACDDGLHRPRFTRPLIF. The rearrangement uses TRDV2 and TRDJ4; maybe TRDD2 (5 bases). Trimming removed 3 bases at V and 0 bases at J, with 25 bases between. This CDR3 has 18 residues. Germline V gene data show CDR1 as GEAIGNYY and CDR2 as EKD.

Turning to this clone: TCRdb records a much larger clone's protein for this DNA, with a difference at residue 9 that likely arises from a read error; the protein given is the translation of the DNA. The chain employs TRDV2 and TRDJ3; TRDD3 aligns across 10 bases. CDR1 is GEAIGNYY, CDR2 EKD, per germline. CDR3 length: 21 amino acids. The CDR3 DNA reads TGTGCCTGTGACCGGTATGAGGCCAATGGGGGATACTACCGGGACACCCGACAAATGTTTTTC. Amino acid sequence: CACDRYEANGGYYRDTRQMFF.

In its sample, this clone was seen a few times. One base separates it from a far larger clone, so it is likely a read error. Other DNA sequences from this sample encode an identical CDR3 as well. The chain couples TRDV1 to TRDJ1; 9 bases line up with TRDD3. V was clipped by 4 bases and J by 0 bases; unmatched bases: 18. Germline lookup yields CDR1 TSWWSYY and CDR2 QGS. There are 20 residues in the CDR3. The DNA for the CDR3 is TGTGCTCTTGGGGGAGTTCCCAACTCGGTACTGGGGGAGGACACCGATAAACTCATCTTT. Its translation: CALGGVPNSVLGEDTDKLIF.

The sample holds a few counts of this clone. A far larger clone is off by one base, so a read error is likely. This sequence joins TRDV1 and TRDJ1, with 12 bases aligning to TRDD3. V shed 1 base, J shed 0 bases, and the junction held 21 bases outside the gene matches. CDR3 length equals 23 residues. Germline lookup yields CDR1 TSWWSYY and CDR2 QGS. CDR3 in amino acids: CALGEPRGSYSWGIRGYTDKLIF. The CDR3 bases are TGTGCTCTTGGGGAACCACGGGGTTCCTACAGCTGGGGGATACGTGGGTACACCGATAAACTCATCTTT.

In this sample, this clone turned up a few times. TCRdb shows a much larger clone's protein in place of this DNA's translation, and the two differ at residue 4, likely through a read error; the protein shown is translated from the DNA. The chain combines TRDV2 with TRDJ1, with 8 bases aligning to TRDD3. The J segment lost 0 bases and the V segment lost 6 bases, leaving 14 bases of the junction unmatched. CDR1 is GEAIGNYY and CDR2 is EKD in the germline V gene. The CDR3 is 17 amino acids. CDR3 amino acids: CACNYWGDHSYTDKLIF. CDR3 DNA sequence: TGTGCCTGTAACTACTGGGGGGACCATTCGTACACCGATAAACTCATCTTT.

Regarding this clone: A read error is likely here: a far larger clone is one base away. Other DNA sequences in this specimen translate into the identical CDR3. The chain uses TRDV1 and TRDJ1, with 11 bases identical to TRDD3. Per the germline V gene, CDR1 is TSWWSYY and CDR2 is QGS. The CDR3 totals 16 residues. CDR3 protein: CALGRYWGIDTDKLIF. CDR3 bases: TGTGCTCTTGGCCGCTACTGGGGGATAGATACCGATAAGCTCATCTTT.

Remarks on this clone: The protein TCRdb lists belongs to a much larger clone and differs from this DNA's translation at residue 9, which points to a read error; the protein shown is made from the DNA. The V and J genes are TRAV38-2/DV8 and TRDJ1; perhaps TRDD2 as D (5 bases). V lost 1 base and J 5 bases, leaving 27 bases between the germline ends. The germline V gene has CDR1 TSESDYY and CDR2 QEAYKQQN. This CDR3 is built from 19 residues. As DNA, the CDR3 is TGTGCTTATAGGAGCCCACAGGCCTCCCTACGTAGTAGTATAGATAAACTCATCTTT. This gives the protein CAYRSPQASLRSSIDKLIF.

This clone was detected a few times. A far more abundant clone sits one base away, making this likely a read error. The sample holds other DNA sequences that translate to the same CDR3. The gene calls are TRDV1 and TRDJ1; TRDD3 agrees at 11 bases. This CDR3 is 22 amino acids long. Germline V CDR1 and CDR2: TSWWSYY, QGS. The CDR3 loop is CALGEQFPLWGIQGERTDKLIF. As DNA, the CDR3 is TGTGCTCTTGGGGAACAGTTCCCCCTCTGGGGGATACAGGGTGAGCGCACCGACAAACTCATCTTT.

This clone was seen a handful of times. A far larger clone is off by one base, so a read error is likely. The same CDR3 arises from other DNA sequences in this sample as well. The chain recombines TRDV1 with TRDJ3, with 11 bases identical to TRDD3. Germline V gene sequence: CDR1 TSWWSYY, CDR2 QGS. The CDR3 runs 26 residues. This chain's CDR3 is CALGELNIKLGDKTLTGRWDTRQMFF. CDR3 coding DNA: TGTGCTCTTGGGGAACTAAACATTAAACTGGGGGATAAAACTTTGACGGGTCGGTGGGACACCAGACAGATGTTTTTC.

This clone was found a few times. This chain's CDR3 is CACVGVLGVNTDKLIF. The CDR3 DNA follows: TGTGCCTGTGTGGGAGTACTGGGGGTGAACACCGATAAACTCATCTTT. The chain employs TRDV2 and TRDJ1, with 8 bases identical to TRDD3. The CDR3 has 16 residues. CDR1 GEAIGNYY and CDR2 EKD come from the germline V gene. V gave up 5 bases and J gave up 0 bases; unmatched junction bases: 10.